This T cell receptor beta chain was retrieved from a study of cytomegalovirus exposure and HLA in healthy donors. Trimming cost V 8 bases and J 6 bases, with 11 bases left between them. The V gene's germline CDR1 is SGHAT and CDR2 FQNNGV. The CDR3 length is 11 residues. Sequencing used immunoSEQ multiplex PCR; TCRdb keeps in-frame clones, though not all of them. The top ten clones hold approximately 3.1% of a sample with a few hundred thousand clones, 90% of them seen once. The TCR was taken from a woman in her twenties or thirties in good health and CMV-seronegative. The material sequenced was PBMCs. This chain connects TRBV11-2 to TRBJ2-7, with D perhaps TRBD1 or TRBD2 (6 bases each). CDR3 bases: TGTGCCAGCCGAGGGGGGTTCGAGCAGTACTTC. Its protein product is CASRGGFEQYF. The full variable domain, its missing parts supplied by reference TRBV11-2 and TRBJ2-7, is EAGVAQSPRYKIIEKRQSVAFWCNPISGHATLYWYQQILGQGPKLLIQFQNNGVVDDSQLPKDRFSAERLKGVDSTLKIQPAKLEDSAVYLCASRGGFEQYFGPGTRLTVT.